This T cell receptor beta chain is drawn from a study of cytomegalovirus exposure and HLA in healthy donors. In the PCR, 60 Vbeta and 13 Jbeta primers were used. TCRdb's table, derived via immunoSEQ multiplex PCR, lists solely in-frame clones and lacks some. The sample records around 120,000 clones, 70% to 80% being singletons. The V gene's germline CDR1 is MNHNS and CDR2 SASEGT. The CDR3 loop spans 12 amino acids. Trimming cost V 1 base and J 7 bases, with 7 bases left between them. This chain links TRBV6-1 with TRBJ1-1; D call uncertain. Sequencing input: PBMCs. This clonotype originated in a woman in her thirties or forties in good health and CMV-seropositive. The CDR3 nucleotides read TGTGCCAGCAGTGAAGTGGGCAGTGAAGCTTTCTTT. This codes for CASSEVGSEAFF.